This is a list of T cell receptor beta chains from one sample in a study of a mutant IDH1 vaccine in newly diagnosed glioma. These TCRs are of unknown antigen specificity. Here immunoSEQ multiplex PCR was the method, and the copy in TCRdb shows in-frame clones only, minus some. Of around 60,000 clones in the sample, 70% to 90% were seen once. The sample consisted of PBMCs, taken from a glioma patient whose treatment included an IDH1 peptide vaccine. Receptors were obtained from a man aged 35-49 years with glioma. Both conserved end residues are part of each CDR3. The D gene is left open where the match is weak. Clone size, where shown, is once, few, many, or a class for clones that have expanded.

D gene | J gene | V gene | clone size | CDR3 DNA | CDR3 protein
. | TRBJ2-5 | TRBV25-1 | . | TGTGCCAGCAGTGAATCCGCCCAAGAGACCCAGTACTTC | CASSESAQETQYF
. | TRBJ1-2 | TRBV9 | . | TGTGCCAGCAGCGGGGTGGAGGGTTATGGCTACACCTTC | CASSGVEGYGYTF
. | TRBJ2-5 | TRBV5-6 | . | TGTGCCAGTCTTCCGGCCCCCAGGGGGGGGAAAGAGACCCAGTACTTC | CASLPAPRGGKETQYF
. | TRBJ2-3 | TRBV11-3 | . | TGTGCCAGCAGCCTCAGGGGCCCAGATACGCAGTATTTT | CASSLRGPDTQYF
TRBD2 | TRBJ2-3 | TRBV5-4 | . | TGTGCCAGCAGTCGTCGGACTAGCGGGGGGGCAGATACGCAGTATTTT | CASSRRTSGGADTQYF
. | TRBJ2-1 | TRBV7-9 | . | TGTGCCAGCGGCCGTCTTTATAGCGGCGAGGGGGTCAATGAGCAGTTCTTC | CASGRLYSGEGVNEQFF
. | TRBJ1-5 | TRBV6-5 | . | TGTGCCAGCAGTTACCGTATCCCGGGTCAGCCCCAGCATTTT | CASSYRIPGQPQHF
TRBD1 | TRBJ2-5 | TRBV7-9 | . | TGTGCCAGCAGCCCTACAGGGGGGAGAGGGGAGACCCAGTACTTC | CASSPTGGRGETQYF
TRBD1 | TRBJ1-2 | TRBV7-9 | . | TGTGCCAGCAGCCGGGACAGCCTAGACTATGGCTACACCTTC | CASSRDSLDYGYTF
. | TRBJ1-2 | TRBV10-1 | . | TGCGCCAGCAGTCCGGGGAAGGAATACGGCTACACCTTC | CASSPGKEYGYTF
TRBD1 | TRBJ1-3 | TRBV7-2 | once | TGTGCCAGCAGCTCGACTCCAACAGGGGAGTGGGGAAACACCATATATTTT | CASSSTPTGEWGNTIYF
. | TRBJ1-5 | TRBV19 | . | TGTGCCAGTAGTATCCAGGGAGGGAATCAGCCCCAGCATTTT | CASSIQGGNQPQHF
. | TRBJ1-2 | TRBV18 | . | TGTGCCAGCTCACCACCCGAACAGCCCTCGTGGGGCTACACCTTC | CASSPPEQPSWGYTF
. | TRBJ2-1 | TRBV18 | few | TGTGCCAGCTCACCGGGGACTTACAATGAGCAGTTCTTC | CASSPGTYNEQFF
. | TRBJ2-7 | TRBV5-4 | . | TGTGCCAGCAGCTTAAGGGAGACGAGCTCCTACGAGCAGTACTTC | CASSLRETSSYEQYF
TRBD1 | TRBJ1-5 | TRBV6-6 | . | TGTGCCAGCAGGGAGGGGGCTTTTGGCAATCAGCCCCAGCATTTT | CASREGAFGNQPQHF
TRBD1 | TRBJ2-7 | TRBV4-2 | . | TGTGCCAGCAGCCCTTGGACAGGGGGCTTTTACGAGCAGTACTTC | CASSPWTGGFYEQYF
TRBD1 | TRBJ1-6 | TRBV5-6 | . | TGTGCCAGCAGCTTCGATAGGGGGCTGGAGTCACCCCTCCACTTT | CASSFDRGLESPLHF
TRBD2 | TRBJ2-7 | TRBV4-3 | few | TGCGCCAGCAGCCAAGACCTTCTGGGGGGGGGTAGGGAGCAGTACTTC | CASSQDLLGGGREQYF
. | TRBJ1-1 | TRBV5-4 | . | TGTGCCAGCAGCTTGGGACCAATGAACACTGAAGCTTTCTTT | CASSLGPMNTEAFF
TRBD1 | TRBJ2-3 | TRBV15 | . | TGTGCCACCAGCAGAAGGACAGGGGCGGGCACAGATACGCAGTATTTT | CATSRRTGAGTDTQYF
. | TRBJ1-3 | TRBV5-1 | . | TGCGCCAGCAGCTTGGGGTCCCAACTTCGGTCTGGAAACACCATATATTTT | CASSLGSQLRSGNTIYF
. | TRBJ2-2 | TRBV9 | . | TGTGCCAGCAGCCCAACCCCTGGGGGCGACACCGGGGAGCTGTTTTTT | CASSPTPGGDTGELFF
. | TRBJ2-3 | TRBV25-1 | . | TGTGCCAGCAGCTCGAGGGATACGCAGTATTTT | CASSSRDTQYF
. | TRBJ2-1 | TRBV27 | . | TGTGCCAGCAGTCCACAGGGAGCAGGCAATGAGCAGTTCTTC | CASSPQGAGNEQFF
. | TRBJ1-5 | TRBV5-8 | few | TGTGCCAGCAGCTTGGGGACAGCCTCTTATAGCAATCAGCCCCAGCATTTT | CASSLGTASYSNQPQHF
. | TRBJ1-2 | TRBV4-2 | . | TGTGCCAGCAGCCAAGAACGACACGCTCAGGGGACCTTC | CASSQERHAQGTF
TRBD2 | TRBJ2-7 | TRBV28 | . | TGTGCCACCCACCCGAGGGGCGGGGGTAACGAGCAGTACTTC | CATHPRGGGNEQYF
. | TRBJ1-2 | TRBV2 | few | TGTGCCAGCAGGGGTCCTGGCTACACCTTC | CASRGPGYTF
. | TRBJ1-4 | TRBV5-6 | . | TGTGCCAGCAGCTTGATGAGTGGGGTTGGAAAACTGTTTTTT | CASSLMSGVGKLFF
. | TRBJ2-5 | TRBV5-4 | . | TGTGCCAGCAGCAAAGACTATTCTGGGGAGACCCAGTACTTC | CASSKDYSGETQYF